Here is one T cell receptor beta chain with its context. CDR3 length equals 14 residues. Germline V lookup: CDR1 MDHEN, CDR2 SYDVKM. V shed 2 bases, J shed 1 base, and the junction held 0 bases outside the gene matches. This specimen belongs to a study of cytomegalovirus exposure and HLA in healthy donors. Researchers ran the PCR with 60 Vbeta and 13 Jbeta primers. Sequenced by immunoSEQ multiplex PCR; TCRdb stores in-frame clones only, minus some. Among tens of thousands of clones listed, approximately 74% were seen once. The J gene is TRBJ2-3, the V gene TRBV28; 7 bases match TRBD1. Sequences were obtained from PBMCs. The sequence was obtained from a woman aged 25 to 39 in good health and CMV-seropositive. CDR3 region: CASSLTGGTDTQYF. CDR3 nucleotide sequence: TGTGCCAGCAGTTTAACAGGGGGCACAGATACGCAGTATTTT.